These 28 T cell receptor beta chains were sequenced from one sample in a study of Ad26.COV2.S vaccination and SARS-CoV-2 variants. Sequencing was performed with immunoSEQ multiplex PCR; in TCRdb, only in-frame clones are kept and a portion is missing. The sample holds hundreds of thousands of clones; 86% are singletons and the top ten take roughly 10%. This sample's treatment: 15 to 20 received Ad26.COV2.S at low or high dose, single or two shots; several received placebo; per-sample allocation not given. After the first vaccine or placebo injection, samples were drawn on day 63. Sequenced here: peripheral blood, sampled in a trial of Ad26.COV2.S vaccine versus placebo. The source is a person aged 18-60 years who received the Ad26.COV2.S COVID-19 vaccine or a placebo.

The rearrangement joins TRBV18 to TRBJ2-5, with D perhaps TRBD2 (5 bases). The CDR3 length is 15 residues. Germline loops: CDR1 KGHSH, CDR2 LQKENI. Trimming removed 4 bases from V and 2 bases from J, with 14 bases in between. CDR3 residues: CASSRTGMLQETQYF. The CDR3 nucleotides read TGTGCCAGCTCACGGACTGGAATGCTGCAAGAGACCCAGTACTTC.

The J gene is TRBJ1-1, the V gene TRBV4-1; D perhaps matches TRBD1 (5 bases). The V end lost 0 bases, the J end lost 2 bases, and 16 bases lay between the germline ends. Germline V gene data show CDR1 as MGHRA and CDR2 as YSYEKL. There are 17 residues in the CDR3. The CDR3 spells CASSQDSTKGPNTEAFF. The CDR3 DNA reads as TGCGCCAGCAGCCAAGATTCGACAAAGGGACCCAACACTGAAGCTTTCTTT.

This chain links TRBV4-2 with TRBJ1-2; D is unclear. CDR1 is LGHNA and CDR2 is YNFKEQ in the germline V gene. The CDR3 has 14 amino acids. Trimming shortened V by 0 bases and J by 5 bases, and 10 bases separated the two germline ends. CDR3 residues: CASSQDYVGYGYTF. The CDR3 DNA is TGTGCCAGCAGCCAAGATTATGTTGGGTATGGCTACACCTTC.

This chain links TRBV28 with TRBJ1-6; the D gene is possibly TRBD1 (6 bases). The CDR3 is 16 residues long. Trimming shortened V by 8 bases and J by 9 bases, and 23 bases separated the two germline ends. Looked up from germline, CDR1 is MDHEN and CDR2 is SYDVKM. In DNA, the CDR3 is TGTGCCAGCTACGCTACGGGGGGGAGGGGGAGTTCACCCCTCCACTTT. Its translation: CASYATGGRGSSPLHF. Full variable domain (remainder filled in from reference TRBV28 and TRBJ1-6): DVKVTQSSRYLVKRTGEKVFLECVQDMDHENMFWYRQDPGLGLRLIYFSYDVKMKEKGDIPEGYSVSREKKERFSLILESASTNQTSMYLCASYATGGRGSSPLHFGNGTRLTVT.

This clone has a single count. This chain joins TRBV6-2 or TRBV6-3 and TRBJ2-2; 7 bases are shared with TRBD1. Germline V CDR1 and CDR2: MNHEY, SVGEGT. Trimming cost V 0 bases and J 6 bases; bases outside gene matches: 4. The CDR3 extends over 15 amino acids. CDR3 bases: TGTGCCAGCAGTTACTCGACAGGGTGGGCCGGGGAGCTGTTTTTT. Encoded protein: CASSYSTGWAGELFF.

The chain uses TRBV19 and TRBJ1-2; D may be TRBD1 (6 bases). The CDR3 runs to 14 residues. V was trimmed by 7 bases and J by 4 bases, leaving 16 bases between them. Per germline, CDR1 LNHDA and CDR2 SQIVND (reference sequence). The CDR3 sequence is CASTTTGSGYGYTF. The CDR3 region has the DNA TGTGCCAGTACAACAACAGGGAGTGGCTATGGCTACACCTTC. Together with reference TRBV19 and TRBJ1-2, the CDR3 gives the full variable domain: DGGITQSPKYLFRKEGQNVTLSCEQNLNHDAMYWYRQDPGQGLRLIYYSQIVNDFQKGDIAEGYSVSREKKESFPLTVTSAQKNPTAFYLCASTTTGSGYGYTFGSGTRLTVV.

The chain couples TRBV12-3 or TRBV12-4 to TRBJ1-6; D remains unclear. V lost 3 bases, J lost 9 bases, and 9 bases lay in between. The CDR3 contains 13 residues. CDR3 DNA: TGTGCCAGCAGTTTGGATTGGGGTTCACCCCTCCACTTT. It translates to CASSLDWGSPLHF.

Turning to this clone: Additional DNA sequences in this sample encode the identical CDR3. This chain joins TRBV3-1 (or the pseudogene TRBV3-2) and TRBJ2-3; D unclear. Per germline, CDR1 LGHDT and CDR2 YNNKEL (reference sequence). Trimming cost V 1 base and J 6 bases, with 5 bases left between them. The CDR3 length is 12 residues. CDR3 protein: CASSQVTDTQYF. The CDR3 nucleotides are TGTGCCAGCAGCCAAGTAACGGATACGCAGTATTTT.

This chain connects TRBV19 to TRBJ2-3; 7 positions agree with TRBD1. V shed 3 bases, J shed 0 bases, and the junction held 3 bases outside the gene matches. Germline CDR1 LNHDA, CDR2 SQIVND (reference sequence). The CDR3 has 15 residues. The CDR3 region has the DNA TGTGCCAGTAGTATTGGACAGGCTAGCACAGATACGCAGTATTTT. Protein: CASSIGQASTDTQYF. The variable domain in full, with the rest retrieved from reference TRBV19 and TRBJ2-3, is DGGITQSPKYLFRKEGQNVTLSCEQNLNHDAMYWYRQDPGQGLRLIYYSQIVNDFQKGDIAEGYSVSREKKESFPLTVTSAQKNPTAFYLCASSIGQASTDTQYFGPGTRLTVL.

This chain uses TRBV9 with TRBJ2-7, with D possibly being TRBD2 (6 bases). This CDR3 comprises 14 residues. Germline-derived CDR1 and CDR2 are SGDLS and YYNGEE. The V gene lost 4 bases and the J gene lost 3 bases, with 14 bases spanning the gap. CDR3 nucleotides: TGTGCCAGCAGCCCAAGGTGGGGGGACTACGAGCAGTACTTC. It codes for CASSPRWGDYEQYF.

The V and J genes are TRBV18 and TRBJ2-5, with 8 bases aligning to TRBD2. Germline V gene data show CDR1 as KGHSH and CDR2 as LQKENI. CDR3 length: 15 amino acids. Trimming took 2 bases from V and 5 from J; bases not matched to a gene: 7. CDR3 protein: CASSPFGGGPETQYF. The CDR3, as DNA: TGTGCCAGCTCACCATTTGGCGGGGGGCCGGAGACCCAGTACTTC.

CDR3 amino acids: CASSLGQGVSSYEQYF. The CDR3 nucleotides are TGTGCCAGCAGTTTGGGACAGGGTGTAAGCTCCTACGAGCAGTACTTC. This rearrangement joins TRBV28 to TRBJ2-7; 9 nucleotides line up with TRBD1. Germline CDR1 reads MDHEN; CDR2 reads SYDVKM. J gave up 0 bases and V 3 bases, and 6 bases lay outside the gene matches. The CDR3 is 16 residues long.

The CDR3 sequence is CASSSGGGVMTGELFF. Here the CDR3 DNA reads TGTGCCAGCAGCTCCGGCGGGGGGGTGATGACCGGGGAGCTGTTTTTT. The chain is built from TRBV7-6 and TRBJ2-2, with 9 bases aligning to TRBD2. V shed 4 bases and J 5 bases; nucleotides not matched to a gene: 8. In germline, CDR1 is SGHVS, CDR2 FNYEAQ. CDR3 length equals 16 residues.

This clone is a singleton in its sample. The chain uses TRBV7-8 and TRBJ1-3; unclear D gene. CDR3 length: 15 amino acids. CDR1 and CDR2 from the germline V gene are SGHVS and FQNEAQ. Trimming shortened V by 5 bases and J by 2 bases, and 13 bases separated the two germline ends. CDR3 sequence: CASSLGVGPGNTIYF. In DNA form, the CDR3 reads TGTGCCAGCAGCCTCGGGGTAGGGCCTGGAAACACCATATATTTT.

The rearrangement joins TRBV6-8 to TRBJ2-3; D tentatively fits TRBD1 or TRBD2 (6 bases each). The germline V and J ends were trimmed by 7 bases and 2 bases, with 19 bases remaining between them. Looked up from germline, CDR1 is MNHGY and CDR2 is SAAAGT. This CDR3 region has 16 residues. The CDR3: CASTGAHSYLTDTQYF. As DNA, the CDR3 is TGTGCCAGCACGGGGGCACACAGTTACCTCACAGATACGCAGTATTTT.

The chain uses TRBV5-1 and TRBJ2-1, with 7 bases that match TRBD1. The germline V gene has CDR1 SGHRS and CDR2 YFSETQ. The CDR3 is 15 amino acids. Trimming at V came to 6 bases and at J to 6 bases, leaving 12 bases not matched to a gene. The CDR3 spells CASNKNTGQANEQFF. CDR3 nucleotides: TGCGCCAGCAATAAGAACACCGGACAGGCCAATGAGCAGTTCTTC.

This chain links TRBV5-6 with TRBJ2-1, with D maybe TRBD2 (7 bases). Deletions cut 3 bases from V and 7 bases from J, with 14 bases between. CDR1 and CDR2 from the germline V gene are SGHDT and YYEEEE. The CDR3 has 14 amino acids. CDR3 amino acids: CASSWGGGINEQFF. DNA for the CDR3: TGTGCCAGCAGCTGGGGAGGGGGAATTAATGAGCAGTTCTTC.

Comment on this clone: This CDR3 is also generated by other DNA sequences in the sample. The chain has TRBV3-1 (or the pseudogene TRBV3-2) and TRBJ1-5, with no clear D. In germline, CDR1 is LGHDT, CDR2 YNNKEL (reference sequence). CDR3 length equals 13 residues. V lost 1 base and J lost 7, with 8 bases in between. The CDR3 nucleotides are TGTGCCAGCAGCCAAGGACTGGGACAGCCCCAGCATTTT. This translates into CASSQGLGQPQHF.

This clone was observed a handful of times. The chain uses TRBV18 and TRBJ2-5, with D maybe TRBD2 (5 bases). CDR3 length: 14 residues. Germline lookup yields CDR1 KGHSH and CDR2 LQKENI. The ends were cut back, 3 bases at V and 5 bases at J, with 13 bases in the middle. The CDR3 region is CASSPVEGRETQYF. The CDR3 DNA sequence: TGTGCCAGCTCACCCGTCGAGGGCCGCGAGACCCAGTACTTC.

The CDR3 protein is CASSFVRGRDEQYF. CDR3 sequence (DNA): TGTGCCAGCAGCTTCGTCAGGGGGCGAGACGAGCAGTACTTC. This rearrangement joins TRBV5-6 to TRBJ2-7, with 8 bases fitting TRBD1. Unmatched junction bases numbered 6, after V lost 2 bases and J lost 5 bases. The CDR3 covers 14 residues. CDR1 is SGHDT, CDR2 YYEEEE, per germline.

This chain connects TRBV6-2 or TRBV6-3 to TRBJ1-1, with D maybe TRBD1 (5 bases). Per the germline V gene, CDR1 is MNHEY and CDR2 is SVGEGT. The CDR3 is made up of 13 amino acids. Trimming cost V 5 bases and J 1 base, with 8 bases left between them. CDR3 in amino acids: CASSPGGNTEAFF. Here the CDR3 DNA reads TGTGCCAGCAGTCCGGGGGGGAACACTGAAGCTTTCTTT.

This clone was picked up a small number of times. J is TRBJ2-1 and V is TRBV12-3 or TRBV12-4, with 7 bases lining up with TRBD1. Germline trimming cut 6 bases from V and 6 bases from J; bases unmatched to any gene: 5. This CDR3 region has 13 residues. The CDR3 sequence is CASSPTGVNEQFF. DNA for the CDR3: TGTGCCAGCAGCCCTACAGGGGTCAATGAGCAGTTCTTC.

The chain employs TRBV27 and TRBJ2-7; D may be TRBD1 (6 bases). The CDR3 has 16 residues. V was shortened by 6 bases and J by 0 bases, with 18 bases between the two germline ends. Germline loops: CDR1 MNHEY, CDR2 SMNVEV (reference sequence). CDR3 region: CASSSTGQFISYEQYF. The CDR3 DNA follows: TGTGCCAGCAGCTCTACAGGGCAGTTCATCTCCTACGAGCAGTACTTC.

The chain uses TRBV3-1 (or the pseudogene TRBV3-2) and TRBJ1-4; 7 bases map to TRBD1. The J segment lost 8 bases and the V segment lost 4 bases, leaving 10 bases of the junction unmatched. The CDR3 length is 15 residues. The V gene's germline CDR1 is LGHDT and CDR2 YNNKEL (reference sequence). CDR3 bases: TGTGCCAGCAGCCCGGGGGACAGTGGTCAGGAAAAACTGTTTTTT. This translates into CASSPGDSGQEKLFF.

This chain uses TRBV5-5 with TRBJ1-5; possibly TRBD1 for D (6 bases). This CDR3 is built from 15 residues. V was cut by 4 bases and J by 10 bases, with 21 bases left in between. Germline CDR1 and CDR2: SGHKS and YYEKEE (reference sequence). The CDR3 protein is CASSPEVQARGPQHF. The CDR3 DNA sequence: TGTGCCAGCAGCCCTGAGGTGCAGGCCAGGGGTCCCCAGCATTTT.

This chain joins TRBV27 and TRBJ1-1; 8 nucleotides line up with TRBD1. This CDR3 is built from 17 residues. The V and J ends lost 2 bases and 3 bases, in that order; junction bases with no gene match: 11. In germline, CDR1 is MNHEY, CDR2 SMNVEV (reference sequence). The CDR3 coding sequence is TGTGCCAGCAGTTTAATAACAGGGGGTGAGGTGGACACTGAAGCTTTCTTT. Translation gives CASSLITGGEVDTEAFF.

J is TRBJ2-3 and V is TRBV19; 9 bases map to TRBD1. This CDR3 spans 14 amino acids. V lost 6 bases to trimming and J lost 2 bases; unmatched junction nucleotides: 3. Per germline, CDR1 LNHDA and CDR2 SQIVND (reference sequence). CDR3 protein: CASRGTGYTDTQYF. Written as DNA, the CDR3 is TGTGCCAGTAGGGGGACAGGGTACACAGATACGCAGTATTTT.

About this clone itself: Other DNA sequences from this sample encode an identical CDR3 as well. The gene calls are TRBV28 and TRBJ1-2; TRBD1 might be the D (5 bases). This CDR3 is 13 amino acids long. Germline-derived CDR1 and CDR2 are MDHEN and SYDVKM. The V and J ends lost 2 bases and 2 bases respectively, with 6 bases between them. CDR3 in DNA: TGTGCCAGCAGTTTAACAGGCAACTATGGCTACACCTTC. Its protein product is CASSLTGNYGYTF.